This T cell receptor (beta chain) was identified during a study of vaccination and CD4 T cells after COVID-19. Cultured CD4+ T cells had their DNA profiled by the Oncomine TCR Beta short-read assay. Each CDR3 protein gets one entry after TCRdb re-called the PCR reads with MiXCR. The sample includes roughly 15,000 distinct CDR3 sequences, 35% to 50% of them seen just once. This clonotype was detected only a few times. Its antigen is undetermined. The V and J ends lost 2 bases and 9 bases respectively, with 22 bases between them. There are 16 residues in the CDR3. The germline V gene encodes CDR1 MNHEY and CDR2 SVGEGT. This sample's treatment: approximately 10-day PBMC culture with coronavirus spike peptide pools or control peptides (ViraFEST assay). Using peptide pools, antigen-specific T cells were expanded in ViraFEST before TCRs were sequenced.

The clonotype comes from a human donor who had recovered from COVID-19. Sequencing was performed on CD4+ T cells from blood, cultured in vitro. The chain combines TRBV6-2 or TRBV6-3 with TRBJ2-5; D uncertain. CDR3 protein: CASSYHLASTNTAQYF. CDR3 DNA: TGTGCCAGCAGTTACCATCTCGCGTCTACCAACACGGCCCAGTACTTC.